What follows describes a single TCR beta chain. Its target is not known. This sample was included in a study of identical twins. Regarding the study as a whole: Out-of-frame alpha sequences that twins shared showed excess low generation probability.

The CDR3 sequence is 13 residues long. V was shortened by 8 bases and J by 3 bases, with 11 bases between the two germline ends. TCRdb analysed the 5' RACE reads with MiXCR anew, one entry per CDR3 protein. There are approximately 500,000 distinct CDR3 sequences in the sample; approximately 25% occur only once, and just under 3% lies in the top ten. These same records also appear under a second study, on T cells expressing NK-cell markers.

The source is a woman aged 18-30 years in good health. J is TRBJ2-2 and V is TRBV5-3; D is unresolved. TRBV5-3 is noted as an ORF with a role that remains uncertain. The material sequenced was CD4+ T cells sorted from blood. The CDR3 loop is CARGYTHTGELFF. The CDR3 DNA is TGTGCCAGGGGATACACGCACACCGGGGAGCTGTTTTTT.